A selection of T cell receptor beta chains follows, all from one sample in a study of T cells in Graves' hyperthyroidism and ophthalmopathy. One entry per CDR3 protein, called by TCRdb with MiXCR from the multiplex PCR reads. Of around 250,000 distinct CDR3 sequences in the sample, about 24% were seen once. Sample: blood. The receptors were sampled from a woman in her thirties or forties with Graves' ophthalmopathy. Each CDR3 is given with its conserved first and last residue. Fields, in order: D gene, V gene, clone size, J gene, CDR3 DNA, CDR3 protein. A D gene is named only where the DNA matches it firmly. Not every row has a clone size; where given, it reads once, few, many or a size class.

.	TRBV28	.	TRBJ1-5	TGTGCCAGCAGCAAGTACTGGGGACCGGGAGGCAATCAGCCCCAGCCTTTT	CASSKYWGPGGNQPQPF
TRBD2	TRBV12-3/TRBV12-4	many	TRBJ2-7	TGTGCCAGCAGCCTAAGCGGGAGCTCCTACGAGCAGTACTTC	CASSLSGSSYEQYF
.	TRBV4-1	few	TRBJ2-7	TGCGCCAGCAGCCAAGCTCTAGGAGCTTACGAGCAGTACTTC	CASSQALGAYEQYF
TRBD2	TRBV4-2	.	TRBJ2-5	TGTGCCAGCAGCCCCAGAGGGCAACTAGCGCGGGCCCTAGAGACCCAGTACTTC	CASSPRGQLARALETQYF
.	TRBV6-1	once	TRBJ2-7	TGTGCCAGCAGACCACAGGGAAAGGGGTACGAGCAGTACTTC	CASRPQGKGYEQYF
TRBD1	TRBV6-5	many	TRBJ1-1	TGTGCCAGCAGTTACTCTGGGACAGTGAACACTGAAGCTTTCTTT	CASSYSGTVNTEAFF
TRBD2	TRBV28	many	TRBJ2-7	TGTGCCAGCAGTACCCCGGGACTACCTTTCGGGCAGTACTTC	CASSTPGLPFGQYF
.	TRBV15	many	TRBJ2-7	TGTGCCACCAGCAGTAATCAATACGAGCAGTACTTC	CATSSNQYEQYF
.	TRBV25-1	many	TRBJ2-5	TGTGCCAGCAGTGGATCCAGGGTGCAGGAGACCCAGTACTTC	CASSGSRVQETQYF
TRBD2	TRBV7-6	many	TRBJ2-7	TGTGCCAGCAGCCCGGGTCAGCGGGAGTTCCACGAGCAGTACTTC	CASSPGQREFHEQYF
TRBD1	TRBV6-4	many	TRBJ1-1	TGTGCCAGCAGTGAGTACAGGGGGGGACTACGCATGAACACTGAAGCTTTCTTT	CASSEYRGGLRMNTEAFF
.	TRBV29-1	many	TRBJ2-5	TGCAGCGTATCGGGAGCCACGAGGACCCAGTACTTC	CSVSGATRTQYF
.	TRBV5-5	many	TRBJ1-1	TGTGCCAGCAGCCTCCGACCGGATCTAGAAGCTTTCTTT	CASSLRPDLEAFF
.	TRBV6-1	.	TRBJ2-5	TGTGCCAGCAGTGAATCGGACCTGAAGACCCAGTACTTC	CASSESDLKTQYF
.	TRBV6-5	many	TRBJ2-5	TGTGCCAGCAGTTACGGGCCAGGAGAGACCCAGTACTTC	CASSYGPGETQYF
TRBD1	TRBV4-1	.	TRBJ2-7	TGCGCCAGCAGCCAAGGGGACAGGGGCCGTCCGACCTACGAGCAGTACTTC	CASSQGDRGRPTYEQYF
TRBD1	TRBV6-5	many	TRBJ1-1	TGTGCCAGCATCCGAGGGACAGGGCCAGCTTTCTTT	CASIRGTGPAFF
.	TRBV6-1	many	TRBJ1-1	TGTGCCAGCAGTGAAAGGGTCGGCGTCACTGAAGCTTTCTTT	CASSERVGVTEAFF